Sequencing of this T cell receptor beta chain was carried out in a study of T cell changes during pregnancy in multiple sclerosis. Repertoires were generated with immunoSEQ multiplex PCR, while TCRdb's copy carries only in-frame clones and drops some. The data show roughly 40,000 clones, around 91% seen once. The sequence derives from a female donor with multiple sclerosis, enrolled in a pregnancy study. Sequenced material: CD4+ T cells from peripheral blood mononuclear cells, taken before pregnancy.

The CDR3, as DNA: TGTGCCAGCAGCTGGGCAGGGGGCGCGAGCAATCAGCCCCAGCATTTT. Translating gives CASSWAGGASNQPQHF. The chain joins TRBV7-2 to TRBJ1-5; 8 bases align to TRBD1. This CDR3 contains 16 residues. Germline V lookup: CDR1 SGHTA, CDR2 FQGNSA. J gave up 1 base and V 4 bases, and 6 bases lay outside the gene matches.